This T cell receptor (beta chain) was identified during a study of shared clonotypes between healthy human individuals. CDR3 length: 15 amino acids. From germline, CDR1 is SEHNR and CDR2 FQNEAQ (reference sequence). The germline V and J ends were trimmed by 3 bases and 7 bases, with 15 bases remaining between them. Naive CD8 cells comprised CD45RO-negative, CCR7-positively selected cells, excluding terminally differentiated effector memory CD45RA+ cells. Data came from immunoSEQ multiplex PCR; TCRdb stores just in-frame clones and leaves some out. The data hold approximately 1.9 million clones, with 85% to 95% observed a single time. This clone was seen a handful of times.

V is TRBV7-9 and J is TRBJ1-4; D remains unclear. The clonotype comes from a man aged 18 to 30 in good health. Some clones in this sample may be carry-over from other donors' samples. The sample comprised naive CD8+ T cells from PBMCs. CDR3 protein: CASSLWSGMGEKLFF. The CDR3 nucleotides are TGTGCCAGCAGCTTGTGGTCCGGAATGGGTGAAAAACTGTTTTTT.